This TCR beta chain is from a study of Graves' ophthalmopathy and Graves' hyperthyroidism. Study-level findings and limits: Among expanded thyroid clonotypes above 0.001 frequency, most also occurred in blood.

As for this clonotype: What it recognizes is unknown. With a much larger clone just one base away, this may be a read error.

PBMCs had their origin in fresh peripheral blood (about 10 ml). Amplification from RNA transcripts yielded the TCR beta CDR3 regions. Investigators did first-round RT-PCR with HTBI primers, then second-round multiplex PCR. MiXCR, applied by TCRdb to the multiplex PCR reads, yields one record per CDR3 protein. The sample shows 260,000 or so distinct CDR3 sequences, 45% to 55% of them seen only once. V gave up 6 bases and J gave up 5 bases, with 14 bases separating them. CDR1 and CDR2 from the germline V gene are WSHSY and SAAADI. CDR3 length: 14 amino acids. The chain joins TRBV10-2 to TRBJ1-5; D may be TRBD1 (5 bases). The TCR comes from an adult man with Graves' ophthalmopathy. What was sequenced was peripheral blood. CDR3 in DNA: TGCGCCAGCAGATCCGGGGACGGCGATCAGCCCCAGCATTTT. Translation gives CASRSGDGDQPQHF.